The entry below describes one T cell receptor (beta chain). The antigen is not known. The V and J ends lost 8 bases and 2 bases, in that order; junction bases with no gene match: 5. This CDR3 spans 13 amino acids. Germline CDR1 and CDR2: MNHNS and SASEGT. Profiling relied on immunoSEQ multiplex PCR, and the TCRdb table lists in-frame clones only, not all of them. This repertoire shows about 77,000 clones, around 83% found once; its top ten account for 0.76%. This entry comes from a study of OX40 agonist ivuxolimab in advanced cancers. Across the study: Partial responses were achieved by three patients, one with hepatocellular carcinoma and two with cutaneous melanoma.

Overall study results and limits: The average count of expanded clones was higher among CD8+ T cells than among CD4+.

Here the sequenced sample was CD4+ or CD8+ T cells sorted from blood, taken in a trial of the OX40 agonist ivuxolimab. The receptor comes from an adult with an advanced solid tumor such as melanoma, head and neck, liver or kidney cancer. The chain joins TRBV6-1 to TRBJ2-7; 8 bases are a match to TRBD1. CDR3 nucleotides: TGTGCCAGCGGAACAGGGGGGACCTACGAGCAGTACTTC. Amino acid sequence: CASGTGGTYEQYF.